The next 3 T cell receptor beta chains were all read from a single sample in a study of spatial heterogeneity in lung cancer. General study findings and limits: Tracking of tumor mutation counts was seen in expanded intratumoral alpha and beta TCR counts.

TCRdb called the 5' RACE reads again in MiXCR, with one record for every CDR3 protein. The sample consists of 7,200 or so distinct CDR3 sequences, over 5.5% of them appearing once. Time point meaning: sample taken at primary tumor resection. For these receptors, no antigen is known. The starting material was lung tumor tissue, obtained at surgery. The source is a female donor with early-stage non-small cell lung cancer.

This clonotype was seen repeatedly, ten times or more. Found in a library prepared for alpha chains, this beta chain is an off-target read, and its abundance has little meaning. This chain links TRBV20-1 with TRBJ2-3; D might be TRBD1 (6 bases). The CDR3 length is 15 residues. CDR1 and CDR2 (germline): DFQATT, SNEGSKA (reference sequence). Trimming took 0 bases from V and 8 from J, leaving 18 bases between them. The CDR3: CSARDQRQADSTQYF. CDR3 DNA sequence: TGCAGTGCTAGAGATCAACGACAGGCGGACAGTACGCAGTATTTT.

At least ten counts were recorded for this clonotype. For a library built for alpha chains, this beta chain is a stray read; little rests on its size. The chain is built from TRBV4-2 and TRBJ1-5, with 8 bases identical to TRBD1. The CDR3 extends over 16 amino acids. J gave up 7 bases and V 0 bases, and 8 bases lay outside the gene matches. CDR1 is LGHNA and CDR2 is YNFKEQ in the germline V gene. CDR3 DNA sequence: TGTGCCAGCAGCCAAGAGATGGACAGGGCTGGCCAGCCCCAGCATTTT. It encodes CASSQEMDRAGQPQHF.

This clonotype rates as medium-sized. This beta chain was picked up by a library intended for alpha chains and is off target, so its count carries little meaning. This chain joins TRBV5-1 and TRBJ2-1; D remains ambiguous. This CDR3 contains 15 residues. The germline V gene encodes CDR1 SGHRS and CDR2 YFSETQ. V was cut by 4 bases and J by 0 bases, with 11 bases left in between. CDR3 DNA sequence: TGCGCCAGCAGCCTCGACTGGTCCTCCTACAATGAGCAGTTCTTC. Its protein is CASSLDWSSYNEQFF.